These 5 T cell receptor beta chains share one sample of origin, sequenced in a study of glioma-infiltrating T cells after dendritic cell vaccination. Some clones are missing from TCRdb's copy, which holds only in-frame ones; the method was immunoSEQ multiplex PCR. The data show roughly 50,000 clones, with around 91% seen just once and around 5% held by the top ten. The time point is: after dendritic cell vaccination, including at tumor progression/relapse. The sample consisted of blood, taken after dendritic cell vaccination. The receptor set was obtained from a human donor with glioblastoma.

The chain links TRBV15 to TRBJ1-1, with 7 bases lining up with TRBD1. CDR3 length: 13 residues. Germline V gives CDR1 LNHNV, CDR2 YYDKDF (reference sequence). V shed 2 bases, J shed 7 bases, and the junction held 4 bases outside the gene matches. For the CDR3, the DNA is TGTGCCACCAGCAGATGGCAGGGGGATGAAGCTTTCTTT. It codes for CATSRWQGDEAFF.

V is TRBV7-3 and J is TRBJ2-5; D is unresolved. CDR1 and CDR2 (germline): SGHTA, FQGTGA. This CDR3 has 13 residues. The V gene lost 4 bases and the J gene lost 7 bases, with 13 bases spanning the gap. Written as DNA, the CDR3 is TGTGCCAGCAGCTCTGAACCGCGGAGGACCCAGTACTTC. Amino acids: CASSSEPRRTQYF.

V and J are TRBV14 and TRBJ1-1; D gene unclear. The germline CDR1 and CDR2 sequences are SGHDN and FVKESK. The CDR3 is made up of 13 amino acids. V was clipped by 2 bases and J by 2 bases, with 6 bases between them. The CDR3: CASSQSLNTEAFF. DNA for the CDR3: TGTGCCAGCAGCCAATCCCTAAACACTGAAGCTTTCTTT.

The chain combines TRBV19 with TRBJ2-7, with D perhaps matching TRBD1 (6 bases). Germline CDR1 is LNHDA and CDR2 is SQIVND (reference sequence). The V and J ends lost 1 base and 4 bases respectively, with 14 bases between them. The CDR3 consists of 15 residues. CDR3 sequence: CASSIAGVTIYEQYF. For the CDR3, the DNA is TGTGCCAGTAGTATAGCAGGGGTTACTATTTACGAGCAGTACTTC.

CDR3 nucleotides: TGCGCCAGCAGCTTTACAGGGTCCACTGAAGCTTTCTTT. Its protein product is CASSFTGSTEAFF. This sequence joins TRBV5-1 and TRBJ1-1; maybe TRBD1 (6 bases). Germline V CDR1 and CDR2: SGHRS, YFSETQ. Trimming took off 2 bases at V and 4 bases at J, with 9 bases between the two ends. CDR3 length: 13 amino acids.